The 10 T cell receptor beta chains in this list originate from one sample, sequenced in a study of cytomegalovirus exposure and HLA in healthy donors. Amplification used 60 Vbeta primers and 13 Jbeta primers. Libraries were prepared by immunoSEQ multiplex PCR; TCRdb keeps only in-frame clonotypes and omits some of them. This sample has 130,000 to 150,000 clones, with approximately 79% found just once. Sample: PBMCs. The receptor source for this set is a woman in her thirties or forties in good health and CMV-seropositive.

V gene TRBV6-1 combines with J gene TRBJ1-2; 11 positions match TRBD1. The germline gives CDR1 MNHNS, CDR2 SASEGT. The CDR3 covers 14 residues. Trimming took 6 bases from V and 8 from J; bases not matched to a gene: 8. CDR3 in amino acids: CASRSGTGGFGYTF. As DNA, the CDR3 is TGTGCCAGCAGGTCCGGGACAGGGGGTTTCGGCTACACCTTC.

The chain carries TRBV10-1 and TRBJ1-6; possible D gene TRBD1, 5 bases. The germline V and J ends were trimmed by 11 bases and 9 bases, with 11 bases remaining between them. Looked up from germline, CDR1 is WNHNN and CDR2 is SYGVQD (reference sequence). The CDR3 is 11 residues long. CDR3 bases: TGCGCCGTGGACAAAGGTTCACCCCTCCACTTT. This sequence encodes CAVDKGSPLHF.

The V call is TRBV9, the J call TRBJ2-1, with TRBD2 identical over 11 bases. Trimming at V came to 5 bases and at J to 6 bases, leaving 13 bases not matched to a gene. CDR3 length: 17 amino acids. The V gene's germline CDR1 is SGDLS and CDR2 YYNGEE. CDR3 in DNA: TGTGCCAGCAGTGGGGATCATAGCGGGGGGGCCGGCAATGAGCAGTTCTTC. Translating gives CASSGDHSGGAGNEQFF. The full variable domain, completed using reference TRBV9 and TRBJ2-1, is DSGVTQTPKHLITATGQRVTLRCSPRSGDLSVYWYQQSLDQGLQFLIQYYNGEERAKGNILERFSAQQFPDLHSELNLSSLELGDSALYFCASSGDHSGGAGNEQFFGPGTRLTVL.

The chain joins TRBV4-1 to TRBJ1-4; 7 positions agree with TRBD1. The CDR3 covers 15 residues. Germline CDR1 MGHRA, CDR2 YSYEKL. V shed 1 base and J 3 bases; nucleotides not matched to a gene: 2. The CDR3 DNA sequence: TGCGCCAGCAGCCAAGTTGGGACAGCTAATGAAAAACTGTTTTTT. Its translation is CASSQVGTANEKLFF.

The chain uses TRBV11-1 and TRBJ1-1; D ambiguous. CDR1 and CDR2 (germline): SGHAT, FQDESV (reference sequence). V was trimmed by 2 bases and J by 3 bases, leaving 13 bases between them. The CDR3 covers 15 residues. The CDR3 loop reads CASSLKSPLYTEAFF. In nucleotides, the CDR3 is TGTGCCAGCAGCTTAAAATCTCCACTATACACTGAAGCTTTCTTT.

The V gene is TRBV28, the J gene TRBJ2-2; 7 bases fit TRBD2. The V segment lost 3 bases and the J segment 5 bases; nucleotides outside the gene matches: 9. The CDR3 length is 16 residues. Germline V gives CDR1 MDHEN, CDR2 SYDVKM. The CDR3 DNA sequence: TGTGCCAGCAGTTTGGCGGGGGAGGGCAAGACCGGGGAGCTGTTTTTT. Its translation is CASSLAGEGKTGELFF.

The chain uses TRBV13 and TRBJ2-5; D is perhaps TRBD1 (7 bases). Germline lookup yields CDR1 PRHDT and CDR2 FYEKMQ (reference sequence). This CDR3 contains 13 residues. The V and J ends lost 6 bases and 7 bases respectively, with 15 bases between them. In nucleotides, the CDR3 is TGTGCCAGCAGTTCAAACAGGGGAGGGACCCAGTACTTC. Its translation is CASSSNRGGTQYF. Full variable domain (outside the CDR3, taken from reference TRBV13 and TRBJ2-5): AAGVIQSPRHLIKEKRETATLKCYPIPRHDTVYWYQQGPGQDPQFLISFYEKMQSDKGSIPDRFSAQQFSDYHSELNMSSLELGDSALYFCASSSNRGGTQYFGPGTRLLVL.

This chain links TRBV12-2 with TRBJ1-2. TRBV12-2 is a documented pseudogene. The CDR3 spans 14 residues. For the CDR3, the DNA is TGTGCAAGTCGCCACGCCCGGGTTGATCATGGCTACACCTTC. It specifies CASRHARVDHGYTF.

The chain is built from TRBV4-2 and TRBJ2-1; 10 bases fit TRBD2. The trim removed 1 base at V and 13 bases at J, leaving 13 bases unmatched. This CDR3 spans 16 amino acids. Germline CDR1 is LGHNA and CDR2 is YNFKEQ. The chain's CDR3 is CASSQAALAGGPSQFF. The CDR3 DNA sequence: TGTGCCAGCAGCCAAGCAGCCTTAGCGGGGGGTCCCTCACAGTTCTTC.

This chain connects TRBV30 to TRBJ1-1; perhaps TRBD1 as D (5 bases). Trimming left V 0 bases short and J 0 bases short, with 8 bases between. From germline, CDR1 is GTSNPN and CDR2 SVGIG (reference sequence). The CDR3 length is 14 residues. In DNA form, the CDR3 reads TGTGCCTGGAGTGTGGGGCAGATGAACACTGAAGCTTTCTTT. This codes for CAWSVGQMNTEAFF.